The clone carrying this TCR beta chain was detected a few times. Profiled with immunoSEQ multiplex PCR; TCRdb holds only in-frame clones, not every one. The sample holds 150,000 to 200,000 clones, just over 85% seen once. The sample originates from a study of blood T cell repertoires in COVID-19. CDR1 and CDR2 from the germline V gene are GTSNPN and SVGIG (reference sequence). Trimming stripped 1 base from V and 1 base from J, with 12 bases between. The CDR3 is made up of 15 amino acids. Sequencing was carried out using peripheral blood. The source is a man aged 60 to 75 with acute or convalescent COVID-19. J is TRBJ2-3 and V is TRBV30, with D uncertain. Here the CDR3 reads CAWSGSRARTDTQYF. CDR3 DNA sequence: TGTGCCTGGAGTGGGTCGCGAGCCCGCACAGATACGCAGTATTTT. The variable domain in full, completed from reference TRBV30 and TRBJ2-3, reads SQTIHQWPATLVQPVGSPLSLECTVEGTSNPNLYWYRQAAGRGLQLLFYSVGIGQISSEVPQNLSASRPQDRQFILSSKKLLLSDSGFYLCAWSGSRARTDTQYFGPGTRLTVL.